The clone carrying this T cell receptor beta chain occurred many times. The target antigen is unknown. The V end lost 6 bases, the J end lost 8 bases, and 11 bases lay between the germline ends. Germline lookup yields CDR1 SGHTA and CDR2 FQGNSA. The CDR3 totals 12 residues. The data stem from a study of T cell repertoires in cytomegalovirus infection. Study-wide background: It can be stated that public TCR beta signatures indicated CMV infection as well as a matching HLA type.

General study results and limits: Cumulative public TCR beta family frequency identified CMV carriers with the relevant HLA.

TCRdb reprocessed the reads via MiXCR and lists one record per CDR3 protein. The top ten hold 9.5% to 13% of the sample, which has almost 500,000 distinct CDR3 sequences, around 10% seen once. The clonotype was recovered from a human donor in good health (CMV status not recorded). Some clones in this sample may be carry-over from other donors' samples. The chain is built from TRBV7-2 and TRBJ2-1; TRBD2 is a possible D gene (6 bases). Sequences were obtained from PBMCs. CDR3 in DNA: TGTGCCAGCAGGCAATCGGGGGATGAGCAGTTCTTC. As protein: CASRQSGDEQFF. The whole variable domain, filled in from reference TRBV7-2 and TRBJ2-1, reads GAGVSQSPSNKVTEKGKDVELRCDPISGHTALYWYRQSLGQGLEFLIYFQGNSAPDKSGLPSDRFSAERTGGSVSTLTIQRTQQEDSAVYLCASRQSGDEQFFGPGTRLTVL.